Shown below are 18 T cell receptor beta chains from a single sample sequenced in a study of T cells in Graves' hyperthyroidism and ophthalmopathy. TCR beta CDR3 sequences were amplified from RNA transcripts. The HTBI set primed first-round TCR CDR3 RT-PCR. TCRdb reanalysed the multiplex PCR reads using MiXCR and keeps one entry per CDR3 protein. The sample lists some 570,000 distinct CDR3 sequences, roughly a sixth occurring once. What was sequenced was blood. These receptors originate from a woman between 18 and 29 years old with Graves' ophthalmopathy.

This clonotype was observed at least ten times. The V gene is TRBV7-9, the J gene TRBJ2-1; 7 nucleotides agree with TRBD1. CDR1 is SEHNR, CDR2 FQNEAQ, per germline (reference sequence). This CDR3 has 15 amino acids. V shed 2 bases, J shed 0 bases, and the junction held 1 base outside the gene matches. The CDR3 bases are TGTGCCAGCAGCTTAACAGGGGACTCCTACAATGAGCAGTTCTTC. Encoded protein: CASSLTGDSYNEQFF.

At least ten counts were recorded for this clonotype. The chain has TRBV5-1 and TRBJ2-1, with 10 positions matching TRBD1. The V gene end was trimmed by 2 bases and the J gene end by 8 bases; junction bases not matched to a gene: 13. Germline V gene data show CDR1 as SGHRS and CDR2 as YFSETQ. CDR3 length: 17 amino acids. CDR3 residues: CASSFDRGRHEKDEQFF. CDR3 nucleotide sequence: TGCGCCAGCAGCTTTGACAGGGGGCGGCATGAAAAGGATGAGCAGTTCTTC.

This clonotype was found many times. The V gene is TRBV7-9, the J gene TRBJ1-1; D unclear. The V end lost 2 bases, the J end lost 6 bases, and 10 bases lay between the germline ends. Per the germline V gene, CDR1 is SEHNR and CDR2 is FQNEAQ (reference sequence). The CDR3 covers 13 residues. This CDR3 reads CASSLLGSAEAFF. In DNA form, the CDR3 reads TGTGCCAGCAGCTTATTGGGATCGGCTGAAGCTTTCTTT.

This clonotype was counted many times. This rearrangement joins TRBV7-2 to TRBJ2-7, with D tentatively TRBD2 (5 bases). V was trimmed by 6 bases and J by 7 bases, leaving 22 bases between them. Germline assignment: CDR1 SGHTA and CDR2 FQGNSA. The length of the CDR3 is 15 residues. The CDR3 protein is CASSPRLLGSGEQYF. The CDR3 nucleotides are TGTGCCAGCAGTCCTAGACTGCTCGGGTCGGGGGAGCAGTACTTC.

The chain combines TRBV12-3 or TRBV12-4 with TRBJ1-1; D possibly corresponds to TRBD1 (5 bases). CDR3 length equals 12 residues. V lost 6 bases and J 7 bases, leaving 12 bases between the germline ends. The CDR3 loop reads CASRRGGLEAFF. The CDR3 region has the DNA TGTGCCAGCAGACGGGGGGGACTTGAAGCTTTCTTT.

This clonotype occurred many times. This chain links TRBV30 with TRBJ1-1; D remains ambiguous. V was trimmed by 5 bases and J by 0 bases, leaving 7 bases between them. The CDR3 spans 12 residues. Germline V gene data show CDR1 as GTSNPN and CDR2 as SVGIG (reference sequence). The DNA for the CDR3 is TGTGCCTGGGGACGTTTGAACACTGAAGCTTTCTTT. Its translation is CAWGRLNTEAFF.

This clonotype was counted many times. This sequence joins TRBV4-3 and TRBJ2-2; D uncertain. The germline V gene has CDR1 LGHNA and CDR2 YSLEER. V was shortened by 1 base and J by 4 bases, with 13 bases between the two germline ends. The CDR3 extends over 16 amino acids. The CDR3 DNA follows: TGCGCCAGCAGCCAAGTGTACACCCGAGTCACCGGGGAGCTGTTTTTT. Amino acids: CASSQVYTRVTGELFF.

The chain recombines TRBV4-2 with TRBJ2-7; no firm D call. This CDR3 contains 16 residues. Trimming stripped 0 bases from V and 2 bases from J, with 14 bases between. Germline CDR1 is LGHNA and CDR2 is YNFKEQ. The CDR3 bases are TGTGCCAGCAGCCAAGAAGTGTCGGGTGGGGCCTACGAGCAGTACTTC. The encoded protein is CASSQEVSGGAYEQYF.

As DNA, the CDR3 is TGTGCCAGCAGCCAAGAAAACAGGGCCGCAGATACGCAGTATTTT. It encodes CASSQENRAADTQYF. The chain uses TRBV4-2 and TRBJ2-3; the D gene is possibly TRBD1 (6 bases). The V end was cut by 0 bases, the J end by 4 bases, with 11 bases between. This CDR3 is built from 15 residues. Germline lookup yields CDR1 LGHNA and CDR2 YNFKEQ.

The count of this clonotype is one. CDR3 bases: TGTGCCAGCAGGGGATCAACTGCAACTAATGAAAAACTGTTTTTT. Encoded protein: CASRGSTATNEKLFF. The chain employs TRBV27 and TRBJ1-4; D gene ambiguous. There are 15 residues in the CDR3. Between the trimmed V and J ends, which lost 6 bases and 0 bases, there was a span of 11 bases. Germline assignment: CDR1 MNHEY and CDR2 SMNVEV (reference sequence).

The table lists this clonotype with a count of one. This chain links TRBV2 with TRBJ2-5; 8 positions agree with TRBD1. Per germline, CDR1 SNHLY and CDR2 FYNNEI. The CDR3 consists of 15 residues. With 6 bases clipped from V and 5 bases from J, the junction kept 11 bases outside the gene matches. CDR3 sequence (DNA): TGTGCCAGCAGAGCGACAGGGGCCTCAGGGGAGACCCAGTACTTC. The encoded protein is CASRATGASGETQYF. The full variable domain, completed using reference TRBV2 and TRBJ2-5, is EPEVTQTPSHQVTQMGQEVILRCVPISNHLYFYWYRQILGQKVEFLVSFYNNEISEKSEIFDDQFSVERPDGSNFTLKIRSTKLEDSAMYFCASRATGASGETQYFGPGTRLLVL.

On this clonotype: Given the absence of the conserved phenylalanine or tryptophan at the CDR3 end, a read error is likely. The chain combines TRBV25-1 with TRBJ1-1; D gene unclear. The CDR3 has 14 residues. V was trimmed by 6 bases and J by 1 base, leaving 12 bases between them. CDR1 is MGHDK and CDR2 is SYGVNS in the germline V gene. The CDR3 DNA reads TGTGCCAGCAGCTTGGTAACTGCGAACACTGAAGCTTTCCTT. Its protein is CASSLVTANTEAFL.

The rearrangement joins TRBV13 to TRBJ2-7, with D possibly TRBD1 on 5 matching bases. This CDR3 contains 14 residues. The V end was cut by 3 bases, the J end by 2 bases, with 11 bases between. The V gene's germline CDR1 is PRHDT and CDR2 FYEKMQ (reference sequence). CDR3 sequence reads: CASSLEWGAYEQYF. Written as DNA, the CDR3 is TGTGCCAGCAGCTTGGAATGGGGCGCCTACGAGCAGTACTTC.

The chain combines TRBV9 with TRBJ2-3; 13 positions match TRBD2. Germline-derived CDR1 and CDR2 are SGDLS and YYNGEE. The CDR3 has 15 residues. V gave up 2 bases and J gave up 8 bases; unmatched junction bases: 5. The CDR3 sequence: CASSVTSGGIPTQYF. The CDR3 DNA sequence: TGTGCCAGCAGCGTGACTAGCGGGGGGATTCCTACGCAGTATTTT.

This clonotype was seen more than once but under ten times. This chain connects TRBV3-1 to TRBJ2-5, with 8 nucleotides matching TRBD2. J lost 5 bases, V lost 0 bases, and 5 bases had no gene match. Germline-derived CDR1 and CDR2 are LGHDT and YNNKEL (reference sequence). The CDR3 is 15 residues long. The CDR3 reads CASSQDAGGSETQYF. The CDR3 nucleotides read TGTGCCAGCAGCCAAGATGCGGGGGGATCCGAGACCCAGTACTTC.

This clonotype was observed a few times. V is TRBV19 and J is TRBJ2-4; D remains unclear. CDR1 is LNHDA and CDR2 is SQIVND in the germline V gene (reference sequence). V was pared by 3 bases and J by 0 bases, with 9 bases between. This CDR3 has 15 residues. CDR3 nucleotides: TGTGCCAGTAGTATCGGGCAACTAGCCAAAAACATTCAGTACTTC. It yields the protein CASSIGQLAKNIQYF.

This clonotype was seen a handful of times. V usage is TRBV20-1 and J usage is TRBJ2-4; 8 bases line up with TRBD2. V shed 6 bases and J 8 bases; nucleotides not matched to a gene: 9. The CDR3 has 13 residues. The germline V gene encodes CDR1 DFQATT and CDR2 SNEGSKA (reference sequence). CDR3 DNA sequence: TGCAGTGCCCTGCTAGCGGGTAGAGACATTCAGTACTTC. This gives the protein CSALLAGRDIQYF.

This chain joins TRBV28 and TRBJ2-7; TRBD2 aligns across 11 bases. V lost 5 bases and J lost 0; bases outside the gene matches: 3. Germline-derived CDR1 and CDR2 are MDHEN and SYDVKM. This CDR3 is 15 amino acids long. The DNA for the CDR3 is TGTGCCAGCAGTACTAGCGGGAGCCTCTCCTACGAGCAGTACTTC. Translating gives CASSTSGSLSYEQYF.